The 23 T cell receptor beta chains listed next were all sequenced from one sample in a study of shared clonotypes between healthy human individuals. Positively selected for CCR7, the CD45RO-negative cells used as naive CD8 cells excluded terminally differentiated effector memory CD45RA+ cells. Assay: immunoSEQ multiplex PCR; the TCRdb copy retains only in-frame clones and omits some. Found here are hundreds of thousands of clones, 80% to 95% of them singletons; the top ten hold about 25%. Sequencing used naive CD8+ T cells sorted from blood. These receptors came from a man aged 25-45 years in good health.

The chain recombines TRBV11-2 with TRBJ1-3; 7 bases line up with TRBD1. J was trimmed by 2 bases and V by 1 base; bases with no gene match: 8. Germline V gene sequence: CDR1 SGHAT, CDR2 FQNNGV. The CDR3 sequence is 17 residues long. The CDR3 is CASSLVPVQGAGNTIYF. The CDR3 DNA sequence: TGTGCCAGCAGCTTAGTACCGGTCCAGGGGGCTGGAAACACCATATATTTT.

This rearrangement joins TRBV4-1 to TRBJ2-3; the match to TRBD2 covers 11 bases. This CDR3 spans 18 amino acids. The germline V gene encodes CDR1 MGHRA and CDR2 YSYEKL. Trimming cost V 5 bases and J 0 bases; bases outside gene matches: 10. The CDR3 region has the DNA TGCGCCAGCAGCATAATCTTTACTAGCGGGGGTAGCACAGATACGCAGTATTTT. This sequence encodes CASSIIFTSGGSTDTQYF.

The CDR3 region is CASSYLGQAPGYTF. CDR3 nucleotides: TGTGCCAGCAGTTACTTGGGACAGGCCCCGGGCTACACCTTC. The V gene is TRBV6-6, the J gene TRBJ1-2; 8 bases map to TRBD1. The CDR3 consists of 14 residues. CDR1 is MNHNY and CDR2 is SVGAGI in the germline V gene (reference sequence). V lost 1 base, J lost 8 bases, and 6 bases stayed unmatched.

The gene calls are TRBV27 and TRBJ2-7; D possibly corresponds to TRBD1 (6 bases). The CDR3 spans 13 residues. V lost 3 bases to trimming and J lost 7 bases, with 13 bases between them. The germline V gene encodes CDR1 MNHEY and CDR2 SMNVEV (reference sequence). CDR3 in amino acids: CASSFSGAREQYF. The CDR3 DNA reads TGTGCCAGCAGTTTTTCAGGGGCGAGGGAGCAGTACTTC.

The table lists this clone with many counts. This rearrangement joins TRBV19 to TRBJ2-7, with 9 bases lining up with TRBD2. The CDR3 is made up of 15 amino acids. J gave up 3 bases and V 5 bases, and 8 bases lay outside the gene matches. Germline V gene data show CDR1 as LNHDA and CDR2 as SQIVND (reference sequence). The DNA of the CDR3 is TGTGCCAGTAGTGGGAGCGGGAGGCACAGCTACGAGCAGTACTTC. This codes for CASSGSGRHSYEQYF.

The V call is TRBV11-2, the J call TRBJ1-2; D gene unclear. Looked up from germline, CDR1 is SGHAT and CDR2 is FQNNGV. This CDR3 has 13 residues. Deletions cut 1 base from V and 8 bases from J, with 11 bases between. The CDR3 DNA follows: TGTGCCAGCAGCTTAGGCGGAGGACCGGGCTACACCTTC. Amino acids: CASSLGGGPGYTF.

The CDR3 protein is CASSDRQGGPYEQYF. The CDR3 DNA reads TGTGCCAGCAGTGATCGACAGGGTGGTCCCTACGAGCAGTACTTC. The chain is built from TRBV2 and TRBJ2-7; 7 nucleotides match TRBD1. This CDR3 region has 15 residues. Germline V gives CDR1 SNHLY, CDR2 FYNNEI. With V trimmed by 3 bases and J by 2 bases, 7 bases remained unmatched. The complete variable domain, with remaining parts taken from reference TRBV2 and TRBJ2-7, reads EPEVTQTPSHQVTQMGQEVILRCVPISNHLYFYWYRQILGQKVEFLVSFYNNEISEKSEIFDDQFSVERPDGSNFTLKIRSTKLEDSAMYFCASSDRQGGPYEQYFGPGTRLTVT.

The V and J genes are TRBV7-2 and TRBJ2-7; D is uncertain. The length of the CDR3 is 15 residues. Germline lookup yields CDR1 SGHTA and CDR2 FQGNSA. V lost 1 base and J 3 bases, leaving 13 bases between the germline ends. The CDR3 DNA is TGTGCCAGCAGCTTAGGTCCAGGTGATAACTACGAGCAGTACTTC. Translated, it gives CASSLGPGDNYEQYF.

The CDR3 reads CSVEDRGTRNGPTENTGELFF. In DNA, the CDR3 is TGCAGCGTTGAAGATCGTGGGACTAGAAACGGACCAACTGAAAACACCGGGGAGCTGTTTTTT. The chain combines TRBV29-1 with TRBJ2-2; 8 positions match TRBD2. The trim removed 0 bases at V and 2 bases at J, leaving 20 bases unmatched. CDR1 SQVTM and CDR2 ANQGSEA come from the germline V gene. The CDR3 totals 21 residues.

This sequence joins TRBV2 and TRBJ2-1, with 10 bases identical to TRBD2. The germline gives CDR1 SNHLY, CDR2 FYNNEI. The CDR3 is 19 amino acids. V gave up 2 bases and J gave up 3 bases; unmatched junction bases: 13. DNA for the CDR3: TGTGCCAGCAGTGAACCACGGACTAGCGGACCTCTTGTCTACAATGAGCAGTTCTTC. Encoded protein: CASSEPRTSGPLVYNEQFF.

The chain links TRBV5-1 to TRBJ2-2, with D tentatively TRBD1 (5 bases). The V gene lost 5 bases and the J gene lost 0 bases, with 14 bases spanning the gap. Germline V gene data show CDR1 as SGHRS and CDR2 as YFSETQ. The CDR3 is 16 residues long. CDR3 nucleotides: TGCGCCAGCAGTACCAGGGCCTACGCGAACACCGGGGAGCTGTTTTTT. It codes for CASSTRAYANTGELFF. Full variable domain (remainder filled in from reference TRBV5-1 and TRBJ2-2): KAGVTQTPRYLIKTRGQQVTLSCSPISGHRSVSWYQQTPGQGLQFLFEYFSETQRNKGNFPGRFSGRQFSNSRSEMNVSTLELGDSALYLCASSTRAYANTGELFFGEGSRLTVL.

As for this clone: This same CDR3 is encoded by further DNA sequences in the sample. This sequence joins TRBV7-9 and TRBJ2-1, with TRBD2 matching 7 bases. J lost 2 bases, V lost 3 bases, and 4 bases had no gene match. The CDR3 has 15 amino acids. Germline CDR1 and CDR2: SEHNR and FQNEAQ (reference sequence). The chain's CDR3 is CASSLASGTYNEQFF. The CDR3 bases are TGTGCCAGCAGCTTGGCCAGCGGGACCTACAATGAGCAGTTCTTC.

The chain carries TRBV7-3 and TRBJ2-2; TRBD1 aligns across 7 bases. After removal of 5 bases from V and 2 bases from J, the junction contained 11 bases not matched to a gene. The germline V gene has CDR1 SGHTA and CDR2 FQGTGA. This CDR3 is 17 amino acids long. The CDR3 region has the DNA TGTGCCAGCAGCCCTCTCCAGGACAGGTTAAACACCGGGGAGCTGTTTTTT. Translation gives CASSPLQDRLNTGELFF.

The rearrangement links TRBV10-1 to TRBJ2-7; D unresolved. The V and J ends lost 0 bases and 4 bases respectively, with 13 bases between them. Germline-derived CDR1 and CDR2 are WNHNN and SYGVQD (reference sequence). CDR3 size: 15 residues. The CDR3 here is CASSESTDNWYEQYF. Written as DNA, the CDR3 is TGCGCCAGCAGTGAGTCTACTGACAATTGGTACGAGCAGTACTTC.

V and J are TRBV18 and TRBJ2-5; a possible D gene is TRBD2 (5 bases). The CDR3 covers 14 residues. V was shortened by 5 bases and J by 5 bases, with 15 bases between the two germline ends. Germline loops: CDR1 KGHSH, CDR2 LQKENI. The CDR3: CASSSLQRAETQYF. CDR3 in DNA: TGTGCCAGCTCATCTCTCCAGAGGGCGGAGACCCAGTACTTC.

The chain joins TRBV7-9 to TRBJ2-6; D unresolved. The CDR3 covers 15 residues. Germline V gives CDR1 SEHNR, CDR2 FQNEAQ (reference sequence). V shed 5 bases and J shed 0 bases, with 8 bases lying between them. CDR3 protein: CASSRSNSGANVLTF. As DNA, the CDR3 is TGTGCCAGCAGCCGAAGCAACTCTGGGGCCAACGTCCTGACTTTC.

The chain links TRBV9 to TRBJ2-5; tentatively, D is TRBD2 (6 bases). The CDR3 spans 16 residues. In germline, CDR1 is SGDLS, CDR2 YYNGEE. V was trimmed by 4 bases and J by 3 bases, leaving 19 bases between them. CDR3 in amino acids: CASSSRAREPKETQYF. The CDR3 DNA reads as TGTGCCAGCAGCTCCCGGGCGCGGGAACCCAAAGAGACCCAGTACTTC.

The genes are TRBV25-1 and TRBJ2-7; 7 bases align to TRBD1. The CDR3 spans 13 residues. Germline V gene data show CDR1 as MGHDK and CDR2 as SYGVNS. The V gene end was trimmed by 4 bases and the J gene end by 5 bases; junction bases not matched to a gene: 5. The CDR3 sequence: CASSAQGVNEQYF. The CDR3 nucleotides are TGTGCCAGCAGTGCGCAGGGGGTCAACGAGCAGTACTTC.

V is TRBV4-1 and J is TRBJ1-1, with D maybe TRBD1 (5 bases). V was pared by 1 base and J by 6 bases, with 18 bases between. The CDR3 sequence is 16 residues long. The germline gives CDR1 MGHRA, CDR2 YSYEKL. The CDR3 is CASSQGQYSWGPEAFF. The DNA for the CDR3 is TGCGCCAGCAGCCAAGGGCAGTACAGTTGGGGACCTGAAGCTTTCTTT.

The gene calls are TRBV4-1 and TRBJ1-1; D call uncertain. Between the trimmed V and J ends, which lost 0 bases and 5 bases, there was a span of 10 bases. From germline, CDR1 is MGHRA and CDR2 YSYEKL. The CDR3 sequence is 14 residues long. CDR3: CASSQDLQVTEAFF. The CDR3, as DNA: TGCGCCAGCAGCCAAGACCTCCAGGTGACTGAAGCTTTCTTT.

The chain has TRBV5-5 and TRBJ1-2; perhaps TRBD1 as D (5 bases). CDR3 length: 12 amino acids. Germline V gives CDR1 SGHKS, CDR2 YYEKEE (reference sequence). Trimming removed 1 base at V and 6 bases at J, with 7 bases between. The CDR3 protein is CASSLWGDGYTF. CDR3 nucleotide sequence: TGTGCCAGCAGCTTGTGGGGGGATGGCTACACCTTC.

Only one count was recorded for this clone. This sequence joins TRBV4-1 and TRBJ2-5; a weak D match, TRBD1 (5 bases). Germline V gene lookup returns CDR1 MGHRA and CDR2 YSYEKL. The CDR3 is 16 amino acids. V was shortened by 0 bases and J by 1 base, with 12 bases between the two germline ends. The CDR3 loop reads CASSQEQALSQETQYF. In DNA, the CDR3 is TGCGCCAGCAGCCAAGAACAGGCCCTATCCCAAGAGACCCAGTACTTC.

V is TRBV7-3 and J is TRBJ2-5; D is uncertain. This CDR3 has 12 amino acids. Germline V gene data show CDR1 as SGHTA and CDR2 as FQGTGA. This chain's CDR3 is CAEEQDQETQYF. The CDR3, as DNA: TGTGCAGAGGAGCAGGACCAAGAGACCCAGTACTTC.